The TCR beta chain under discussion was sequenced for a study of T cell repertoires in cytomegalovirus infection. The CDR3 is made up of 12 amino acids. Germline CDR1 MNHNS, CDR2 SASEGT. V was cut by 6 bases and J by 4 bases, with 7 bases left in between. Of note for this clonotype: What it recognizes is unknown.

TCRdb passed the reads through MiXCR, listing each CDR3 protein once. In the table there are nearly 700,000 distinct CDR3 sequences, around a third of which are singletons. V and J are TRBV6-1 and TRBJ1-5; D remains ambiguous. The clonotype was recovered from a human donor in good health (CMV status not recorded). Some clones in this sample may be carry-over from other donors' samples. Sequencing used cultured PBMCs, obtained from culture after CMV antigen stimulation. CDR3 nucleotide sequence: TGTGCCAGCAGGCTATTAAATCAGCCCCAGCATTTT. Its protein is CASRLLNQPQHF.